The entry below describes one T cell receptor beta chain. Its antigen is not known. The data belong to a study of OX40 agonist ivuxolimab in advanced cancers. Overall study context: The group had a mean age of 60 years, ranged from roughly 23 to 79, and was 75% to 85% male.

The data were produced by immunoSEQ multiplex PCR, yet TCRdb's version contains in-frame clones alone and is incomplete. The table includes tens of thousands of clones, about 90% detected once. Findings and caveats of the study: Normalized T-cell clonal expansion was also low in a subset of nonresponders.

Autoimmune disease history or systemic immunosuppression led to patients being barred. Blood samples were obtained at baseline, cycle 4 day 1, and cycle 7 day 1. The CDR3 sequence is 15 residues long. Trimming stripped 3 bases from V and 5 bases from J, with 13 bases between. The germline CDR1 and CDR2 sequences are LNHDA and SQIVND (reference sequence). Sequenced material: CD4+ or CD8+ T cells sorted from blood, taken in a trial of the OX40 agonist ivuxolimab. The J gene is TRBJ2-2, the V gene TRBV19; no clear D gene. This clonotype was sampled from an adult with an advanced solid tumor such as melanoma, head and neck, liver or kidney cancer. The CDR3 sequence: CASSIGSLRTGELFF. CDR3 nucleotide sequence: TGTGCCAGTAGTATCGGGTCTTTAAGGACCGGGGAGCTGTTTTTT. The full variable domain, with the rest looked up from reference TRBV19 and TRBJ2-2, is DGGITQSPKYLFRKEGQNVTLSCEQNLNHDAMYWYRQDPGQGLRLIYYSQIVNDFQKGDIAEGYSVSREKKESFPLTVTSAQKNPTAFYLCASSIGSLRTGELFFGEGSRLTVL.